A selection of T cell receptor beta chains follows, all from one sample in a study of blood T cell repertoires in COVID-19. Sequencing was performed with immunoSEQ multiplex PCR; in TCRdb, only in-frame clones are kept and a portion is missing. This table holds around 94,000 clones, about 91% found once. The material sequenced was peripheral blood. The receptors shown here come from a man between 18 and 35 years old with acute or convalescent COVID-19. CDR3s include the opening cysteine and the closing phenylalanine or tryptophan. Each record gives: clone size, V gene, D gene, J gene, CDR3 DNA, CDR3 protein. D genes are given only for firm matches. For some rows the clone size is stated as once, few or many, or as a class when expanded; others skip it.

-	TRBV9	TRBD1	TRBJ1-1	TGTGCCAGCAGCGTAGTCGGGACAGCCCCTGAAGCTTTCTTT	CASSVVGTAPEAFF
-	TRBV9	-	TRBJ1-2	TGTGCCAGCAGCACCCGAATGGGACATGCTAACTATGGCTACACCTTC	CASSTRMGHANYGYTF
-	TRBV5-1	-	TRBJ2-3	TGCGCCAGCAGCTTCCTCACAGATACGCAGTATTTT	CASSFLTDTQYF
-	TRBV30	-	TRBJ1-2	TGTGCCGTTGCCCGACAGTACAGCTATGGCTACACCTTC	CAVARQYSYGYTF
-	TRBV7-9	-	TRBJ1-5	TGTGCCAGCAGCTTGGGGGGGGGACCCCAAAATAATCAGCCCCAGCATTTT	CASSLGGGPQNNQPQHF
-	TRBV6-4	-	TRBJ2-1	TGTGCCAGCAGTCTGTTAGCGACCTCCTACAATGAGCAGTTCTTC	CASSLLATSYNEQFF
-	TRBV5-1	-	TRBJ1-5	TGCGCCAGCAGCTTGGAGGCAGGAAATCAGCCCCAGCATTTT	CASSLEAGNQPQHF
-	TRBV9	TRBD1	TRBJ1-2	TGTGCCAGCAGCGTAGAGGGGGCGATCCTGGGAGAGGGCTACACCTTC	CASSVEGAILGEGYTF
-	TRBV7-6	-	TRBJ1-1	TGTGCCAGCAGCTTAGCGCGGGGGGGCACTGAAGCTTTCTTT	CASSLARGGTEAFF
once	TRBV2	TRBD1	TRBJ1-2	TGTGCCAGCAGGCCCGACAGGGGGAAAGGCTATGGCTACACCTTC	CASRPDRGKGYGYTF
few	TRBV5-1	-	TRBJ1-1	TGCGCCAGCAGGGACTACTCGGGCACTGAAGCTTTCTTT	CASRDYSGTEAFF